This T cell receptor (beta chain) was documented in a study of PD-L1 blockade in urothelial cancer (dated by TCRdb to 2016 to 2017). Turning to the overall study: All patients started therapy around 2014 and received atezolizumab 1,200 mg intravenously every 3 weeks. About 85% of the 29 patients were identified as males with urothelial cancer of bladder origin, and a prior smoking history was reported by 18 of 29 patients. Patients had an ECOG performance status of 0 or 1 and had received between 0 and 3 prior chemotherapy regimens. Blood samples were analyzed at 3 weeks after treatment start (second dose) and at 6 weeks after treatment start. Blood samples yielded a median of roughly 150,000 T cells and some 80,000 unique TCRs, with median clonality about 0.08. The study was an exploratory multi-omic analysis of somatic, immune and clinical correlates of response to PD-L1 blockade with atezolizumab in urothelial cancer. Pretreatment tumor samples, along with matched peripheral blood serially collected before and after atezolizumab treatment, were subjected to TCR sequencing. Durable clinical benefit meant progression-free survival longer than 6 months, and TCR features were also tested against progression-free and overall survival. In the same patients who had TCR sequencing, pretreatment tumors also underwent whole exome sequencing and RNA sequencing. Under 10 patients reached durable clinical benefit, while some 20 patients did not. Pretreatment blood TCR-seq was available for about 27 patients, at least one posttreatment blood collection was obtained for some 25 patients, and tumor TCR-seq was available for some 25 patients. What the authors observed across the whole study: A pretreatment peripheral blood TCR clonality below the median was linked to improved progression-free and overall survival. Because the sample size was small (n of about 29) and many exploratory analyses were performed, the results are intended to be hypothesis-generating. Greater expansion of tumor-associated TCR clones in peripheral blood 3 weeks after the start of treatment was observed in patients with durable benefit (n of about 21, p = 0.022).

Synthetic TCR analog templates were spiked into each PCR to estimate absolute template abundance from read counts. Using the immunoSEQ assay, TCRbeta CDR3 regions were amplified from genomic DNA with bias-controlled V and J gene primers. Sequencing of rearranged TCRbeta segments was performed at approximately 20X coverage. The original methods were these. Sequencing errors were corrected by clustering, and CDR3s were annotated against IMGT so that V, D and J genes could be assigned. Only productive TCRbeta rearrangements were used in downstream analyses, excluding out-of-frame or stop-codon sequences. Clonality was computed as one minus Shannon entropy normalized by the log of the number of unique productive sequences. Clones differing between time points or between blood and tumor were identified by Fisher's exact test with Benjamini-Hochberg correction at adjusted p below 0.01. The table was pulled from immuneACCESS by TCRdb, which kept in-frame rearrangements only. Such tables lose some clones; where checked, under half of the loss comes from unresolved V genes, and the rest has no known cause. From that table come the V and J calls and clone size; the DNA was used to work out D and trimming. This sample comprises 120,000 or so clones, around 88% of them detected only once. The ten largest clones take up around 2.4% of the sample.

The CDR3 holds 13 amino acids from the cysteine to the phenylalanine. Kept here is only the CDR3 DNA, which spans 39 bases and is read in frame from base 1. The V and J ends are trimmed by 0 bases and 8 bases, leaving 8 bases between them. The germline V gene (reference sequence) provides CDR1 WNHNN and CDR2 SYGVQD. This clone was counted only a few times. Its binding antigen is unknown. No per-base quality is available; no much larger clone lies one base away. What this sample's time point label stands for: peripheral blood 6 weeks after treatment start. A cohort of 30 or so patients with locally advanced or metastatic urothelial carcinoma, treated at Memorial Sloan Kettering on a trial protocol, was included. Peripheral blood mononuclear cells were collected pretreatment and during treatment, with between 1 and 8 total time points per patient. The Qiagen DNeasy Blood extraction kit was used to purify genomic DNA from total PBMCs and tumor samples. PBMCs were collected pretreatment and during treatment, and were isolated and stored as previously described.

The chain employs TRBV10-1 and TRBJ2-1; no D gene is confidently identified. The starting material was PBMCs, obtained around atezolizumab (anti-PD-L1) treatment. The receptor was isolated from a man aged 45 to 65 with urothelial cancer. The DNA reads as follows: TGCGCCAGCAGTGAGTCCCACGGTCATGAGCAGTTCTTC. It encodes CASSESHGHEQFF.